The 27 T cell receptor beta chains presented below share a single source sample, sequenced in a study of technical replicates of blood from a few donors. TCRdb keeps only in-frame clones here, not all; method: immunoSEQ multiplex PCR. In the table there are about 15,000 clones, over 65% of which are singletons. Sequenced input: PBMCs. The receptors stem from a human donor in good health. Some clones in this sample may be carry-over from other donors' samples.

The rearrangement uses TRBV7-2 and TRBJ2-2; D gene ambiguous. The germline V gene encodes CDR1 SGHTA and CDR2 FQGNSA. The V end lost 6 bases, the J end lost 6 bases, and 11 bases lay between the germline ends. The CDR3 extends over 13 amino acids. The CDR3 nucleotides read TGTGCCAGCAGTCAGATGGTGGCCGGGGAGCTGTTTTTT. Translating it yields CASSQMVAGELFF.

This sequence joins TRBV19 and TRBJ2-7, with TRBD1 matching 9 bases. The CDR3 has 16 amino acids. Germline CDR1 is LNHDA and CDR2 is SQIVND (reference sequence). Trimming at V came to 5 bases and at J to 2 bases, leaving 10 bases not matched to a gene. The chain's CDR3 is CASSPPRGTGTYEQYF. The CDR3 DNA sequence: TGTGCCAGTAGTCCTCCGCGGGGGACAGGGACCTACGAGCAGTACTTC. Looking up the rest from reference TRBV19 and TRBJ2-7 gives the full variable domain: DGGITQSPKYLFRKEGQNVTLSCEQNLNHDAMYWYRQDPGQGLRLIYYSQIVNDFQKGDIAEGYSVSREKKESFPLTVTSAQKNPTAFYLCASSPPRGTGTYEQYFGPGTRLTVT.

The gene calls are TRBV5-1 and TRBJ1-1, with 7 nucleotides matching TRBD1. In germline, CDR1 is SGHRS, CDR2 YFSETQ. This CDR3 region has 15 residues. Germline trimming cut 4 bases from V and 7 bases from J; bases unmatched to any gene: 13. CDR3 amino acids: CASSATGTEAVEAFF. The CDR3 coding sequence is TGCGCCAGCAGCGCCACCGGGACAGAGGCCGTTGAAGCTTTCTTT. Full variable domain (outside the CDR3, taken from reference TRBV5-1 and TRBJ1-1): KAGVTQTPRYLIKTRGQQVTLSCSPISGHRSVSWYQQTPGQGLQFLFEYFSETQRNKGNFPGRFSGRQFSNSRSEMNVSTLELGDSALYLCASSATGTEAVEAFFGQGTRLTVV.

The chain links TRBV5-1 to TRBJ1-5; D gene unclear. This CDR3 has 15 amino acids. Germline V gives CDR1 SGHRS, CDR2 YFSETQ. The ends were cut back, 0 bases at V and 7 bases at J, with 14 bases in the middle. CDR3 sequence reads: CASSLAGQVGQPQHF. In DNA form, the CDR3 reads TGCGCCAGCAGCTTGGCCGGTCAGGTTGGACAGCCCCAGCATTTT.

This clone showed up just a few times. The rearrangement uses TRBV29-1 and TRBJ2-2; D call uncertain. The CDR3 is 15 amino acids. Trimming stripped 5 bases from V and 0 bases from J, with 13 bases between. Germline CDR1 SQVTM, CDR2 ANQGSEA. The CDR3 spells CSVQTALSNTGELFF. The CDR3 nucleotides read TGCAGCGTTCAAACAGCCCTTTCGAACACCGGGGAGCTGTTTTTT.

The table lists this clone with a count of one. V is TRBV27 and J is TRBJ2-1; 10 positions match TRBD2. J was trimmed by 4 bases and V by 8 bases; bases with no gene match: 11. From germline, CDR1 is MNHEY and CDR2 SMNVEV (reference sequence). The CDR3 consists of 16 residues. The CDR3 bases are TGTGCCAGCCGAGGAGCCGGGACTAGCGAATACAATGAGCAGTTCTTC. Translated: CASRGAGTSEYNEQFF.

This rearrangement joins TRBV5-6 to TRBJ2-3; 7 nucleotides line up with TRBD1. The V gene's germline CDR1 is SGHDT and CDR2 YYEEEE. This CDR3 region has 18 residues. J lost 0 bases, V lost 1 base, and 11 bases had no gene match. Written as DNA, the CDR3 is TGTGCCAGCAGCTTGTTCCGACGACAGGGCGCAAGCACAGATACGCAGTATTTT. This codes for CASSLFRRQGASTDTQYF. Complete variable domain (other parts from reference TRBV5-6 and TRBJ2-3): DAGVTQSPTHLIKTRGQQVTLRCSPKSGHDTVSWYQQALGQGPQFIFQYYEEEERQRGNFPDRFSGHQFPNYSSELNVNALLLGDSALYLCASSLFRRQGASTDTQYFGPGTRLTVL.

This clone was recorded a few times. This chain links TRBV19 with TRBJ2-1; D is unclear. V dropped 4 bases and J dropped 7 bases, with 8 bases sitting between them. CDR3 length: 12 residues. Germline V gives CDR1 LNHDA, CDR2 SQIVND (reference sequence). DNA of the CDR3: TGTGCCAGTAGTACTCCCCTTAATGAGCAGTTCTTC. Residues: CASSTPLNEQFF.

The genes are TRBV2 and TRBJ1-1; perhaps TRBD1 as D (5 bases). The CDR3 has 13 residues. Germline CDR1 SNHLY, CDR2 FYNNEI. The ends were cut back, 7 bases at V and 1 base at J, with 10 bases in the middle. The CDR3 coding sequence is TGTGCCAGCACCCTGACAGAGAACACTGAAGCTTTCTTT. This gives the protein CASTLTENTEAFF.

The chain links TRBV7-2 to TRBJ2-7; D possibly corresponds to TRBD2 (6 bases). Germline lookup yields CDR1 SGHTA and CDR2 FQGNSA. V dropped 5 bases and J dropped 3 bases, with 11 bases sitting between them. The CDR3 contains 13 residues. The CDR3 DNA follows: TGTGCCAGCAGCACCTACGGGAGCTACGAGCAGTACTTC. It encodes CASSTYGSYEQYF.

This clone was detected a few times. The rearrangement links TRBV7-9 to TRBJ2-7; TRBD2 matches 8 bases. Germline lookup yields CDR1 SEHNR and CDR2 FQNEAQ (reference sequence). This CDR3 is built from 13 residues. V was pared by 7 bases and J by 4 bases, with 6 bases of the junction left unmatched. The CDR3 DNA reads as TGTGCCAGCAACCGAGCGGGAGTTTACGAGCAGTACTTC. Its protein is CASNRAGVYEQYF.

The V call is TRBV5-1, the J call TRBJ1-2; no definite D call. The CDR3 loop spans 14 amino acids. V was trimmed by 4 bases and J by 7 bases, leaving 17 bases between them. The germline CDR1 and CDR2 sequences are SGHRS and YFSETQ. The CDR3 coding sequence is TGCGCCAGCAGCCCAGGAAACAGAGAGACTGGCTACACCTTC. Translated: CASSPGNRETGYTF.

The chain couples TRBV7-8 to TRBJ2-7; TRBD1 matches 9 bases. Per germline, CDR1 SGHVS and CDR2 FQNEAQ. This CDR3 spans 16 amino acids. The V and J ends lost 5 bases and 6 bases, in that order; junction bases with no gene match: 14. CDR3 bases: TGTGCCAGCAGCCCGTTCCCGGGACAGGGAAACATCGAGCAGTACTTC. Its translation: CASSPFPGQGNIEQYF.

This clone was counted only a few times. V is TRBV27 and J is TRBJ1-5; 9 bases align to TRBD1. Germline CDR1 and CDR2: MNHEY and SMNVEV (reference sequence). Losses at the gene ends were 10 bases for V and 5 bases for J; bases not matched to a gene: 9. This CDR3 spans 14 amino acids. Here the CDR3 reads CATRRGQGDQPQHF. The CDR3, as DNA: TGTGCCACCAGAAGGGGACAGGGAGATCAGCCCCAGCATTTT.

There are a few counts of this clone. The V and J genes are TRBV6-1 and TRBJ2-7; TRBD1 aligns across 10 bases. The ends lost 4 bases at V and 7 bases at J; junction bases unmatched: 4. The CDR3 is 13 residues long. CDR1 MNHNS and CDR2 SASEGT come from the germline V gene. CDR3 bases: TGTGCCAGCAGTGTCCTGGACAGGGGGGAGCAGTACTTC. Its protein is CASSVLDRGEQYF.

The chain links TRBV6-5 to TRBJ1-2; no firm D call. The germline V and J ends were trimmed by 6 bases and 7 bases, with 15 bases remaining between them. Germline V gene lookup returns CDR1 MNHEY and CDR2 SVGAGI. The length of the CDR3 is 13 residues. The CDR3 loop reads CASSPGPAGGYTF. DNA of the CDR3: TGTGCCAGCAGCCCCGGACCCGCGGGTGGCTACACCTTC.

V gene TRBV27 combines with J gene TRBJ1-5; D ambiguous. In germline, CDR1 is MNHEY, CDR2 SMNVEV (reference sequence). The CDR3 consists of 14 residues. V was trimmed by 6 bases and J by 5 bases, leaving 14 bases between them. The CDR3 DNA reads as TGTGCCAGCAGCCTACTAGATGGCGATCAGCCCCAGCATTTT. This encodes CASSLLDGDQPQHF.

V usage is TRBV19 and J usage is TRBJ2-7, with D perhaps matching TRBD2 (5 bases). Trimming removed 4 bases at V and 6 bases at J, with 13 bases between. Germline V gene lookup returns CDR1 LNHDA and CDR2 SQIVND (reference sequence). The CDR3 sequence is 13 residues long. For the CDR3, the DNA is TGTGCCAGTAGTACCAAACTAGTAGCCGAGCAGTACTTC. The encoded protein is CASSTKLVAEQYF. The full variable domain, its missing parts supplied by reference TRBV19 and TRBJ2-7, is DGGITQSPKYLFRKEGQNVTLSCEQNLNHDAMYWYRQDPGQGLRLIYYSQIVNDFQKGDIAEGYSVSREKKESFPLTVTSAQKNPTAFYLCASSTKLVAEQYFGPGTRLTVT.

The chain employs TRBV7-3 and TRBJ2-5; 14 bases align to TRBD2. With V trimmed by 5 bases and J by 5 bases, 10 bases remained unmatched. CDR3 length: 17 amino acids. The V gene's germline CDR1 is SGHTA and CDR2 FQGTGA. The CDR3 reads CASSPGLAGDQRETQYF. The CDR3 DNA sequence: TGTGCCAGCAGCCCGGGACTAGCGGGAGACCAGCGGGAGACCCAGTACTTC.

The rearrangement uses TRBV9 and TRBJ1-1; D is perhaps TRBD1 (5 bases). The CDR3 runs to 15 residues. Trimming shortened V by 3 bases and J by 0 bases, and 12 bases separated the two germline ends. Germline V CDR1 and CDR2: SGDLS, YYNGEE. The CDR3: CASSGTGELNTEAFF. The CDR3 nucleotides read TGTGCCAGCAGCGGCACAGGTGAGTTGAACACTGAAGCTTTCTTT.

The V and J genes are TRBV6-5 and TRBJ2-7; 12 nucleotides match TRBD2. After removal of 7 bases from V and 7 bases from J, the junction contained 8 bases not matched to a gene. There are 14 residues in the CDR3. The germline V gene encodes CDR1 MNHEY and CDR2 SVGAGI. The CDR3 bases are TGTGCCAGCACCCCTAGCGGGAGGGCCGGTGAGCAGTACTTC. Translated, it gives CASTPSGRAGEQYF.

The rearrangement joins TRBV6-6 to TRBJ2-1; no reliable D call. This CDR3 has 14 amino acids. V shed 2 bases and J shed 0 bases, with 5 bases lying between them. Germline loops: CDR1 MNHNY, CDR2 SVGAGI (reference sequence). CDR3 DNA: TGTGCCAGCAGTTACGCGAGCTCCTACAATGAGCAGTTCTTC. It codes for CASSYASSYNEQFF.

V gene TRBV11-2 combines with J gene TRBJ2-2, with D possibly matching TRBD2 (6 bases). This CDR3 is 13 amino acids long. Trimming shortened V by 8 bases and J by 4 bases, and 11 bases separated the two germline ends. The germline V gene has CDR1 SGHAT and CDR2 FQNNGV. This chain's CDR3 is CASRDSFTGELFF. The CDR3 coding sequence is TGTGCCAGCCGGGACTCATTCACCGGGGAGCTGTTTTTT. Based on the CDR3 plus reference TRBV11-2 and TRBJ2-2, the full variable domain is EAGVAQSPRYKIIEKRQSVAFWCNPISGHATLYWYQQILGQGPKLLIQFQNNGVVDDSQLPKDRFSAERLKGVDSTLKIQPAKLEDSAVYLCASRDSFTGELFFGEGSRLTVL.

V is TRBV28 and J is TRBJ2-7, with TRBD1 matching 7 bases. Unmatched junction bases numbered 11, after V lost 6 bases and J lost 3 bases. The CDR3 extends over 15 amino acids. Germline CDR1 MDHEN, CDR2 SYDVKM. The CDR3 is CASRASGTEDYEQYF. The DNA of the CDR3 is TGTGCCAGCAGGGCCTCCGGGACAGAGGACTACGAGCAGTACTTC.

This rearrangement joins TRBV5-4 to TRBJ1-6; 8 bases agree with TRBD1. The CDR3 extends over 14 amino acids. Germline loops: CDR1 SGHNT, CDR2 YYREEE (reference sequence). V was pared by 5 bases and J by 5 bases, with 3 bases of the junction left unmatched. The CDR3 sequence: CASSLDRDNSPLHF. CDR3 sequence (DNA): TGTGCCAGCAGTCTGGACAGGGATAATTCACCCCTCCACTTT.

CDR3 in amino acids: CASSDWQINTIYF. The CDR3 DNA reads TGTGCCAGCAGTGATTGGCAGATAAACACCATATATTTT. The rearrangement uses TRBV25-1 and TRBJ1-3; D unclear. The CDR3 is made up of 13 amino acids. V was trimmed by 3 bases and J by 6 bases, leaving 9 bases between them. Per germline, CDR1 MGHDK and CDR2 SYGVNS.

This chain uses TRBV28 with TRBJ1-1, with D tentatively TRBD1 (5 bases). V dropped 5 bases and J dropped 3 bases, with 13 bases sitting between them. CDR1 and CDR2 from the germline V gene are MDHEN and SYDVKM. This CDR3 is 14 amino acids long. CDR3 bases: TGTGCCAGCAGTCCCGGACCGGGGGACACTGAAGCTTTCTTT. Translated, it gives CASSPGPGDTEAFF.